These 13 T cell receptor beta chains share one sample of origin, sequenced in a study of shared clonotypes between healthy human individuals. Libraries were prepared by immunoSEQ multiplex PCR; TCRdb keeps only in-frame clonotypes and omits some of them. This table has millions of clones, more than 85% appearing once. Material for sequencing was naive CD4+ T cells from PBMCs. Subset in this sample: CD45RA+ positively selected. The origin of the receptors is a man younger than 30 in good health. Some clones in this sample may be carry-over from other donors' samples.

The chain recombines TRBV19 with TRBJ1-5; 11 bases map to TRBD1. Trimming removed 3 bases from V and 3 bases from J; junction bases left unmatched: 7. Germline loops: CDR1 LNHDA, CDR2 SQIVND (reference sequence). This CDR3 has 17 amino acids. CDR3 sequence reads: CASSMVGTGGFNQPQHF. The CDR3 nucleotides are TGTGCCAGTAGTATGGTCGGGACAGGGGGTTTCAATCAGCCCCAGCATTTT.

The gene calls are TRBV5-1 and TRBJ1-2; D is perhaps TRBD1 (5 bases). Germline V gene sequence: CDR1 SGHRS, CDR2 YFSETQ. CDR3 length: 14 residues. Deletions cut 3 bases from V and 0 bases from J, with 9 bases between. The CDR3 protein is CASSSMTANYGYTF. CDR3 in DNA: TGCGCCAGCAGCTCGATGACAGCTAACTATGGCTACACCTTC.

V gene TRBV11-2 combines with J gene TRBJ2-2, with D perhaps TRBD1 (7 bases). The V and J ends lost 5 bases and 6 bases respectively, with 13 bases between them. In germline, CDR1 is SGHAT, CDR2 FQNNGV. This CDR3 comprises 14 residues. CDR3 region: CASSSLRGAGELFF. As DNA, the CDR3 is TGTGCCAGCAGCAGCCTCAGGGGGGCCGGGGAGCTGTTTTTT. Full variable domain (rest looked up from reference TRBV11-2 and TRBJ2-2): EAGVAQSPRYKIIEKRQSVAFWCNPISGHATLYWYQQILGQGPKLLIQFQNNGVVDDSQLPKDRFSAERLKGVDSTLKIQPAKLEDSAVYLCASSSLRGAGELFFGEGSRLTVL.

V is TRBV19 and J is TRBJ2-2; D gene ambiguous. There are 15 residues in the CDR3. V dropped 6 bases and J dropped 0 bases, with 11 bases sitting between them. Germline V lookup: CDR1 LNHDA, CDR2 SQIVND (reference sequence). In DNA, the CDR3 is TGTGCCAGTAGCCCTATTAATCCGAACACCGGGGAGCTGTTTTTT. As protein: CASSPINPNTGELFF.

The chain couples TRBV2 to TRBJ2-5, with D tentatively TRBD1 or TRBD2 (5 bases each). This CDR3 is built from 13 residues. Trimming pared 5 bases from V and 1 base from J, leaving 8 bases between. Germline V lookup: CDR1 SNHLY, CDR2 FYNNEI. CDR3 loop: CASSPGAQETQYF. DNA of the CDR3: TGTGCCAGCAGTCCCGGGGCCCAAGAGACCCAGTACTTC.

The V call is TRBV18, the J call TRBJ1-3; no firm D call. This CDR3 contains 16 residues. V lost 5 bases, J lost 2 bases, and 16 bases lay in between. CDR1 is KGHSH and CDR2 is LQKENI in the germline V gene. The CDR3 DNA sequence: TGTGCCAGCTCAAACTTATGGAGTCAGGCTGGAAACACCATATATTTT. Amino acids: CASSNLWSQAGNTIYF. Combining the CDR3 with reference TRBV18 and TRBJ1-3 gives the whole variable domain NAGVMQNPRHLVRRRGQEARLRCSPMKGHSHVYWYRQLPEEGLKFMVYLQKENIIDESGMPKERFSAEFPKEGPSILRIQQVVRGDSAAYFCASSNLWSQAGNTIYFGEGSWLTVV.

This rearrangement joins TRBV7-2 to TRBJ2-5; a possible D gene is TRBD1 (5 bases). Germline V gene lookup returns CDR1 SGHTA and CDR2 FQGNSA. CDR3 size: 16 residues. Trimming removed 6 bases from V and 5 bases from J, with 22 bases in between. In DNA, the CDR3 is TGTGCCAGCAGTTCCTTAGACAGCCCACATAGGGAGACCCAGTACTTC. It yields the protein CASSSLDSPHRETQYF.

The chain links TRBV2 to TRBJ2-7; either TRBD1 or TRBD2 may fit D (6 bases each). Germline values: CDR1 SNHLY, CDR2 FYNNEI. There are 15 residues in the CDR3. The ends were cut back, 10 bases at V and 0 bases at J, with 19 bases in the middle. The CDR3 here is CATARRRDTSYEQYF. CDR3 nucleotide sequence: TGTGCCACCGCCCGGCGGCGGGACACCTCCTACGAGCAGTACTTC.

This clone was found once. The chain recombines TRBV5-6 with TRBJ2-2, with TRBD1 identical over 9 bases. Germline values: CDR1 SGHDT, CDR2 YYEEEE. The V segment lost 0 bases and the J segment 6 bases; nucleotides outside the gene matches: 6. The CDR3 totals 16 residues. The CDR3 sequence: CASSLARTGAAGELFF. DNA for the CDR3: TGTGCCAGCAGCTTGGCCCGGACAGGGGCTGCCGGGGAGCTGTTTTTT.

The chain has TRBV28 and TRBJ2-6; the match to TRBD1 covers 9 bases. J lost 4 bases, V lost 5 bases, and 6 bases had no gene match. Looked up from germline, CDR1 is MDHEN and CDR2 is SYDVKM. The CDR3 length is 16 residues. CDR3 loop: CASSAYRGLGANVLTF. The CDR3 DNA sequence: TGTGCCAGCAGTGCGTACAGGGGGCTAGGGGCCAACGTCCTGACTTTC. Complete variable domain (other parts from reference TRBV28 and TRBJ2-6): DVKVTQSSRYLVKRTGEKVFLECVQDMDHENMFWYRQDPGLGLRLIYFSYDVKMKEKGDIPEGYSVSREKKERFSLILESASTNQTSMYLCASSAYRGLGANVLTFGAGSRLTVL.

The rearrangement uses TRBV2 and TRBJ2-1; 7 bases agree with TRBD2. Germline V gives CDR1 SNHLY, CDR2 FYNNEI. Trimming took 8 bases from V and 2 from J; bases not matched to a gene: 6. This CDR3 comprises 14 residues. CDR3 DNA: TGTGCCAGCGTTTCTAGCGGACCCTACAATGAGCAGTTCTTC. Translated, it gives CASVSSGPYNEQFF.

The rearrangement links TRBV11-2 to TRBJ2-7, with D perhaps matching TRBD1 (5 bases). The V end lost 4 bases, the J end lost 2 bases, and 15 bases lay between the germline ends. The CDR3 runs 15 residues. CDR1 SGHAT and CDR2 FQNNGV come from the germline V gene. The CDR3 spells CASSSPRGYAYEQYF. The CDR3 DNA reads as TGTGCCAGCAGCTCCCCAAGGGGATATGCCTACGAGCAGTACTTC.

This chain joins TRBV5-4 and TRBJ2-3; D perhaps matches TRBD2 (6 bases). Trimming removed 4 bases from V and 10 bases from J, with 13 bases in between. Looked up from germline, CDR1 is SGHNT and CDR2 is YYREEE (reference sequence). The CDR3 sequence is 12 residues long. As DNA, the CDR3 is TGTGCCAGCAGCATGAGCCGGGAGTCGCAGTATTTT. It translates to CASSMSRESQYF. Full variable domain (remainder filled in from reference TRBV5-4 and TRBJ2-3): ETGVTQSPTHLIKTRGQQVTLRCSSQSGHNTVSWYQQALGQGPQFIFQYYREEENGRGNFPPRFSGLQFPNYSSELNVNALELDDSALYLCASSMSRESQYFGPGTRLTVL.